A single TCR beta chain is shown here with its context. Antigen unknown. Other DNA sequences in this specimen translate into the identical CDR3. The data stem from a study of shared clonotypes between healthy human individuals. Regarding the study as a whole: Non-shared clonotypes were found to have lower generation probabilities than the clonotypes that were shared by all four of the sorted-subset donors. It was the few donors that limited the genetic and exposure-history diversity represented.

Trimming cost V 3 bases and J 6 bases; bases outside gene matches: 5. CDR3 length: 13 amino acids. Germline V gives CDR1 KGHSH, CDR2 LQKENI. Genomic DNA from each subset was divided evenly over several immunoSEQ plates. Sequenced by immunoSEQ multiplex PCR; TCRdb stores in-frame clones only, minus some. Of around 980,000 clones listed, approximately 80% are singletons. The clonotype originates from a man between 18 and 35 years old in good health. Some clones in this sample may be carry-over from other donors' samples. The specimen sequenced was memory CD4+ T cells from PBMCs. As for subset: CD45RA-negative fraction. The chain has TRBV18 and TRBJ2-7; TRBD1 matches 7 bases. The CDR3 DNA reads as TGTGCCAGCTCACCCGACAGGGCAGGCGAGCAGTACTTC. It yields the protein CASSPDRAGEQYF.